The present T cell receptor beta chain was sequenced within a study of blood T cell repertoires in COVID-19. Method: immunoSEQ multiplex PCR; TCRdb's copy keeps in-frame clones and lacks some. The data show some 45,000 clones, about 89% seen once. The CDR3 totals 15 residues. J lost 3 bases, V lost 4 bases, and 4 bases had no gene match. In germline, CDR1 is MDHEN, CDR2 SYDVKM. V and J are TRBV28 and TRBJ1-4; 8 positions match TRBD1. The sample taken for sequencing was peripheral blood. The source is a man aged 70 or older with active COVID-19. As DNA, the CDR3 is TGTGCCAGCAGTTCCCAGGGGGCGGCTAATGAAAAACTGTTTTTT. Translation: CASSSQGAANEKLFF. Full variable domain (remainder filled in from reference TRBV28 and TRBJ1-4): DVKVTQSSRYLVKRTGEKVFLECVQDMDHENMFWYRQDPGLGLRLIYFSYDVKMKEKGDIPEGYSVSREKKERFSLILESASTNQTSMYLCASSSQGAANEKLFFGSGTQLSVL.